The 22 T cell receptor beta chains below all came from one sample that was sequenced in a study of cytomegalovirus exposure and HLA in healthy donors. TCRdb's table, derived via immunoSEQ multiplex PCR, lists solely in-frame clones and lacks some. The sample has 150,000 to 200,000 clones; around 80% are singletons. Sequenced: PBMCs. These receptors were taken from a woman aged 25-40 years in good health and CMV-seronegative.

The V gene is TRBV5-1, the J gene TRBJ2-5; 7 bases are a match to TRBD1. The germline V gene has CDR1 SGHRS and CDR2 YFSETQ. The CDR3 loop spans 12 amino acids. Trimming took 5 bases from V and 5 from J; bases not matched to a gene: 3. CDR3: CASRVDRETQYF. The CDR3 bases are TGCGCCAGCAGGGTGGACAGGGAGACCCAGTACTTC.

The chain joins TRBV7-3 to TRBJ2-2; possibly TRBD1 for D (5 bases). The V gene's germline CDR1 is SGHTA and CDR2 FQGTGA. Trimming shortened V by 6 bases and J by 7 bases, and 15 bases separated the two germline ends. The length of the CDR3 is 14 residues. CDR3: CASSPFRVGGELFF. CDR3 DNA sequence: TGTGCCAGCAGTCCGTTCAGGGTCGGCGGGGAGCTGTTTTTT. The full variable domain, with the rest looked up from reference TRBV7-3 and TRBJ2-2, is GAGVSQTPSNKVTEKGKYVELRCDPISGHTALYWYRQSLGQGPEFLIYFQGTGAADDSGLPNDRFFAVRPEGSVSTLKIQRTERGDSAVYLCASSPFRVGGELFFGEGSRLTVL.

The chain couples TRBV25-1 to TRBJ2-7; 12 positions match TRBD1. J lost 6 bases, V lost 7 bases, and 10 bases had no gene match. This CDR3 spans 15 amino acids. CDR1 is MGHDK, CDR2 SYGVNS, per germline. This chain's CDR3 is CASTYFGTGGFEQYF. CDR3 DNA: TGTGCCAGCACCTATTTTGGGACAGGGGGCTTCGAGCAGTACTTC.

This clone occurred a few times. This chain uses TRBV7-9 with TRBJ1-2; the D gene is possibly TRBD1 (5 bases). The CDR3 has 13 amino acids. CDR1 and CDR2 (germline): SEHNR, FQNEAQ (reference sequence). V shed 5 bases and J shed 5 bases, with 12 bases lying between them. DNA of the CDR3: TGTGCCAGCAGCCCCGTTGACAGATATGGCTACACCTTC. Protein: CASSPVDRYGYTF. The full variable domain, in which reference TRBV7-9 and TRBJ1-2 provide the parts outside the CDR3, is DTGVSQNPRHKITKRGQNVTFRCDPISEHNRLYWYRQTLGQGPEFLTYFQNEAQLEKSRLLSDRFSAERPKGSFSTLEIQRTEQGDSAMYLCASSPVDRYGYTFGSGTRLTVV.

The rearrangement uses TRBV30 and TRBJ1-3, with 7 bases aligning to TRBD1. J lost 4 bases, V lost 7 bases, and 10 bases had no gene match. The CDR3 is made up of 14 amino acids. Germline CDR1 GTSNPN, CDR2 SVGIG (reference sequence). CDR3 coding DNA: TGTGCCTTTCATTCCGGGACAGTGGGAAACACCATATATTTT. Its translation is CAFHSGTVGNTIYF.

V usage is TRBV5-1 and J usage is TRBJ2-5, with 7 nucleotides matching TRBD2. CDR1 and CDR2 (germline): SGHRS, YFSETQ. The CDR3 runs 16 residues. V lost 0 bases and J lost 5; bases outside the gene matches: 10. CDR3 region: CASSLEPSGKAETQYF. CDR3 bases: TGCGCCAGCAGCTTGGAGCCTAGCGGCAAGGCGGAGACCCAGTACTTC.

The chain joins TRBV6-5 to TRBJ1-2; 8 bases are shared with TRBD1. V dropped 6 bases and J dropped 1; count of bases not matched to a gene: 7. Looked up from germline, CDR1 is MNHEY and CDR2 is SVGAGI. There are 15 residues in the CDR3. The CDR3 region is CASSAHRGNNYGYTF. The CDR3 bases are TGTGCCAGCAGCGCCCACAGGGGGAATAACTATGGCTACACCTTC.

V usage is TRBV13 and J usage is TRBJ2-7, with 9 bases that match TRBD1. The CDR3 contains 16 residues. The germline V gene has CDR1 PRHDT and CDR2 FYEKMQ (reference sequence). V was clipped by 4 bases and J by 3 bases; unmatched bases: 10. The CDR3 bases are TGTGCCAGCAGCTCGTCCCCCGGGACAGGGTTCTACGAGCAGTACTTC. This codes for CASSSSPGTGFYEQYF.

This clone has a single count. This rearrangement joins TRBV5-6 to TRBJ1-1; maybe TRBD1 (5 bases). This CDR3 is 13 amino acids long. Germline CDR1 and CDR2: SGHDT and YYEEEE. V lost 0 bases, J lost 7 bases, and 10 bases lay in between. CDR3 nucleotides: TGTGCCAGCAGCTTGGCGGGGCGGGATGAAGCTTTCTTT. Translating gives CASSLAGRDEAFF.

The sample holds one count of this clone. V usage is TRBV28 and J usage is TRBJ2-7, with TRBD2 matching 14 bases. The CDR3 is 18 residues long. V was clipped by 6 bases and J by 4 bases; unmatched bases: 14. Germline CDR1 reads MDHEN; CDR2 reads SYDVKM. The CDR3 coding sequence is TGTGCCAGCAGGTTACAAGGACTAGCGGGGGGCCACGGGTACGAGCAGTACTTC. It encodes CASRLQGLAGGHGYEQYF.

The CDR3: CASSSDSWFPLHF. The DNA for the CDR3 is TGCGCCAGCAGCTCGGACAGCTGGTTCCCCCTCCACTTT. The genes are TRBV5-1 and TRBJ1-6, with a tentative D call TRBD1 (6 bases). The length of the CDR3 is 13 residues. Germline lookup yields CDR1 SGHRS and CDR2 YFSETQ. Trimming left V 3 bases short and J 13 bases short, with 14 bases between.

DNA for the CDR3: TGTGCCAGCACTCACCAGGGACAGAATAACTATGGCTACACCTTC. It codes for CASTHQGQNNYGYTF. The genes are TRBV6-1 and TRBJ1-2, with 7 bases aligning to TRBD1. CDR3 length equals 15 residues. J gave up 1 base and V 7 bases, and 9 bases lay outside the gene matches. In germline, CDR1 is MNHNS, CDR2 SASEGT.

The rearrangement joins TRBV15 to TRBJ2-2; a weak D match, TRBD1 (5 bases). The V end lost 3 bases, the J end lost 0 bases, and 11 bases lay between the germline ends. The CDR3 totals 16 residues. Germline V gene sequence: CDR1 LNHNV, CDR2 YYDKDF (reference sequence). The CDR3 DNA reads TGTGCCACCAGCAGGGCCATGACAGCGAACACCGGGGAGCTGTTTTTT. This gives the protein CATSRAMTANTGELFF.

This chain connects TRBV25-1 to TRBJ1-4; TRBD1 aligns across 7 bases. Germline assignment: CDR1 MGHDK and CDR2 SYGVNS. CDR3 length: 14 amino acids. Losses at the gene ends were 3 bases for V and 7 bases for J; bases not matched to a gene: 5. In DNA, the CDR3 is TGTGCCAGCAGTGACTTCGGACAGGTTGAAAAACTGTTTTTT. Protein: CASSDFGQVEKLFF.

This rearrangement joins TRBV2 to TRBJ1-5, with D perhaps TRBD1 (6 bases). There are 15 residues in the CDR3. V lost 6 bases and J lost 0, with 12 bases in between. From germline, CDR1 is SNHLY and CDR2 FYNNEI. CDR3 nucleotide sequence: TGTGCCAGCAGGATTGGGACATCTAGCAATCAGCCCCAGCATTTT. This codes for CASRIGTSSNQPQHF. The complete variable domain, with remaining parts taken from reference TRBV2 and TRBJ1-5, reads EPEVTQTPSHQVTQMGQEVILRCVPISNHLYFYWYRQILGQKVEFLVSFYNNEISEKSEIFDDQFSVERPDGSNFTLKIRSTKLEDSAMYFCASRIGTSSNQPQHFGDGTRLSIL.

In this sample, this clone turned up once. The rearrangement joins TRBV9 to TRBJ2-3; 9 bases are a match to TRBD1. V shed 2 bases, J shed 3 bases, and the junction held 4 bases outside the gene matches. Germline loops: CDR1 SGDLS, CDR2 YYNGEE. The CDR3 spans 15 residues. The CDR3 protein is CASSVGTGLTDTQYF. CDR3 DNA sequence: TGTGCCAGCAGCGTCGGGACAGGGCTTACAGATACGCAGTATTTT.

V is TRBV6-6 and J is TRBJ1-1; D possibly corresponds to TRBD1 (5 bases). Germline CDR1 MNHNY, CDR2 SVGAGI (reference sequence). The CDR3 is 12 residues long. Trimming pared 11 bases from V and 0 bases from J, leaving 10 bases between. CDR3 DNA: TGTGCCGCGGGGCACATGAACACTGAAGCTTTCTTT. Translated: CAAGHMNTEAFF.

CDR3 protein: CASSELAGSTGELFF. CDR3 DNA: TGTGCCAGCAGTGAACTGGCGGGTAGCACCGGGGAGCTGTTTTTT. V usage is TRBV6-1 and J usage is TRBJ2-2; TRBD2 is a possible D gene (5 bases). This CDR3 region has 15 residues. Looked up from germline, CDR1 is MNHNS and CDR2 is SASEGT. V shed 2 bases and J shed 4 bases, with 11 bases lying between them.

The J gene is TRBJ1-1, the V gene TRBV6-5; D ambiguous. The CDR3 consists of 13 residues. Germline CDR1 and CDR2: MNHEY and SVGAGI. Trimming pared 5 bases from V and 5 bases from J, leaving 12 bases between. The CDR3 spells CASSEHAGTEAFF. Here the CDR3 DNA reads TGTGCCAGCAGTGAACATGCCGGGACTGAAGCTTTCTTT.

The chain is built from TRBV7-9 and TRBJ2-5; 7 bases map to TRBD2. J was trimmed by 5 bases and V by 2 bases; bases with no gene match: 5. Germline lookup yields CDR1 SEHNR and CDR2 FQNEAQ (reference sequence). The CDR3 sequence is 14 residues long. CDR3 residues: CASSLPGGRETQYF. As DNA, the CDR3 is TGTGCCAGCAGCTTACCGGGAGGACGGGAGACCCAGTACTTC.

This CDR3 reads CASAGTSGGWEQYF. CDR3 in DNA: TGTGCCAGCGCCGGGACTAGCGGGGGGTGGGAGCAGTACTTC. V gene TRBV2 combines with J gene TRBJ2-7, with 15 bases aligning to TRBD2. Losses at the gene ends were 8 bases for V and 7 bases for J; bases not matched to a gene: 6. CDR1 is SNHLY and CDR2 is FYNNEI in the germline V gene. The CDR3 contains 14 residues.

The gene calls are TRBV10-2 and TRBJ2-3, with TRBD2 matching over 8 bases. Germline lookup yields CDR1 WSHSY and CDR2 SAAADI. The V and J ends lost 3 bases and 1 base, in that order; junction bases with no gene match: 3. CDR3 size: 15 residues. CDR3 in DNA: TGCGCCAGCAGTGAAGCTAGCGGGCGCACAGATACGCAGTATTTT. Translating it yields CASSEASGRTDTQYF.